This T cell receptor (beta chain) was profiled in a study of cytomegalovirus exposure and HLA in healthy donors (dated by TCRdb to about 2017). Regarding the research as a whole: According to a later analysis, one platform produced both the roughly 110 validation repertoires and the 670 or so repertoires of the first cohort. The aim of the study was to test whether cataloging public T cell receptors could identify signatures of past pathogen exposure. A separate validation cohort of some 130 different subjects was used in addition to the roughly 670-subject first cohort. To predict cytomegalovirus infection status, the study combined high-throughput TCR immunosequencing, statistical association of individual TCRs with disease status, and machine learning. Beyond this particular receptor, the publication reports: The study gave a list of roughly 150 TCR beta chains associated with cytomegalovirus. The validation cohort had no HLA typing available for a later analysis, so co-occurrence within that cohort was assessed over all 120 or so repertoires. While some public TCRs were present in many individuals, most TCR sequences turned up only very rarely across donors. In a later analysis, TCRs clustered in the first cohort were found to also tend to co-occur in the 130 or so validation repertoires, with about 94% of cluster scores above 0. The classifier was reported to diagnose cytomegalovirus status with high specificity and sensitivity in both the original cohort and the validation cohort. Three of the identified cytomegalovirus-associated TCR beta chains were confirmed in vitro to be specific for cytomegalovirus antigens. The authors suggested that the approach could potentially be extended to other disease states and immunological phenotypes.

This clone has a single count. The target of this receptor is not known. There are no base qualities to consult, and no much larger clone falls within one base. Libraries came from the immunoSEQ multiplex PCR assay. The original methods were these. A statistical classification framework was built to diagnose cytomegalovirus status from the catalog of TCR beta chain sequences. TCRdb stores this immuneACCESS table with in-frame sequences only. Part of the clones is absent; in the studies checked, under half of the shortfall reflects unresolved V genes, and no reason is known for the rest. V, J and clone size are taken as reported in that table, and D and trimming were inferred from the DNA itself. The sample table shows 120,000 or so clones, and approximately 87% are seen once. In total, the top ten clones hold approximately 2% of the sample. The CDR3 has 13 amino acids, counting the end cysteine and phenylalanine. Solely the CDR3 DNA is kept, with 39 bases framed from the first base. The V and J ends are trimmed by 1 base and 6 bases, leaving 7 bases between them. From the germline V gene, CDR1 is MNHNS and CDR2 is SASEGT.

The donors belonged to the validation cohort of over a hundred subjects, which was separate from the approximately 700-subject first cohort. The sequencing sample was made of PBMCs. Recombination linked TRBV6-1 to TRBJ1-5; the D gene lacks a confident call. This TCR was recovered from a woman under 40 in good health and CMV-seronegative. The CDR3 reads CASSEVPVQPQHF. The DNA reads as follows: TGTGCCAGCAGTGAAGTCCCCGTTCAGCCCCAGCATTTT.